This TCR beta chain was captured in a study of cytomegalovirus exposure and HLA in healthy donors. Study results and caveats: Analysis performed later found 16,000 or so TCR beta sequences associated with HLA alleles at 0.05 false discovery rate. Reports indicated that the classifier achieved high specificity and sensitivity in diagnosing cytomegalovirus status.

The PCR was carried out with 60 Vbeta primers and 13 Jbeta primers. Sequenced by immunoSEQ multiplex PCR; TCRdb stores in-frame clones only, minus some. Of about 120,000 clones in the sample, about 76% were seen once. About this clone: No antigen is known for it.

Germline V CDR1 and CDR2: SNHLY, FYNNEI. The CDR3 has 11 residues. Trimming took off 7 bases at V and 9 bases at J, with 10 bases between the two ends. Sequenced material: PBMCs. The TCR comes from a young woman in good health and CMV-seronegative. The chain has TRBV2 and TRBJ2-1; D unclear. In nucleotides, the CDR3 is TGTGCCAGCAAAAAAGAGATTGAGCAGTTCTTC. This sequence encodes CASKKEIEQFF.